Listed here is a single TCR beta chain. This receptor's antigen is unknown. Base-call qualities are not available, and no considerably larger clone is one nucleotide away. The data belong to a study of cytomegalovirus exposure and HLA in healthy donors (dated by TCRdb to 2015 to 2018). Context from the whole study: An earlier analysis of approximately 550 of the donors reported 250 to 300 Gb of sequence data and around 120 million unique TCR beta sequences from roughly 200 million T cells. Approximately 310 gigabases of sequencing data and around 85 million unique TCR sequences made up an early release that covered about 640 HLA-typed donors. Of the 300 to 500 genotyped donors, less than 85% were placed in the genetic ancestry cluster associated with self-reported Caucasian donors. The study aimed to test whether cataloging public T cell receptors could reveal signatures of past pathogen exposure. The T cell repertoires of around 670 subjects were profiled by immunosequencing and related to cytomegalovirus serostatus. In addition to the first cohort of 666 subjects, a separate validation cohort of 120 different subjects was used. To predict cytomegalovirus infection status, the study brought together high-throughput TCR immunosequencing, statistical association of individual TCRs with disease status, and machine learning. A later analysis re-analyzed previously published TCR beta repertoires from 666 donors and added high-resolution HLA genotyping to study TCR occurrence patterns. The later analysis used no new phenotypic data to find candidate immune exposures, relying instead on TCR beta sequences and their occurrence across donors. To decide whether each TCR beta V gene segment behaved as functional or pseudogenic, an earlier analysis of over 500 of the donors relied on high-throughput TCR beta sequencing. Donor age, sex, ethnicity and CMV serostatus were collected together with the repertoire data. A later genetic analysis took genome-wide SNP genotypes for about three fifths of the 666 donors and used that subset as a discovery cohort. Every repertoire in the discovery cohort had been generated on one and the same sequencing platform. Both class I and class II loci were covered by HLA typing, at four-digit resolution. The number of typed donors differed by locus: about 620-640 for A, B, C, DRB1 and DQB1; approximately 520 for DQA1; over 600 for DPA1; and about 470 for DPB1. Four to six DR-DQ haplotypes were handled as single units for association and clustering, since linkage in the cohort was strong. Among 300 to 500 genotyped donors of the cohort, an average of around 240,000 unique TCR beta nucleotide sequences was sequenced per donor, of which 15% to 20% were non-productive.

From the cysteine up to the phenylalanine, the CDR3 has a length of 15 residues. Only the CDR3 DNA stays, 45 bases, in frame from base 1. Trimming removed 2 bases from V and 2 bases from J; the gene matches leave 4 bases unexplained. CDR1 and CDR2 are read off the germline V gene as MNHEY and SVGAGI. The cohort comprised 666 healthy bone marrow donors. At the time of sampling, every cohort member was nominally healthy, though immune exposures that went unrecorded were likely present. The donor tested CMV seropositive, placing the donor among the roughly 300 seropositive members of the cohort. A peripheral blood sample was collected from each donor, and TCR beta sequencing was performed on peripheral blood mononuclear cells. Genomic DNA extraction from the blood cell samples was performed with the Qiagen DNeasy Blood Extraction Kit. The paper as a whole reports these results and caveats: In an earlier analysis of over 550 of the donors, most TCR beta V segments were observed in productive rearrangements about 87% or about 30% of the time, broadly matching IMGT annotations. An association between a missense DCLRE1C variant and V-gene and J-gene trimming of TCR beta chains was found in a later genetic analysis and replicated in an independent cohort. A few of the identified cytomegalovirus-associated TCR beta chains were confirmed in vitro to be specific for cytomegalovirus antigens. CMV serostatus was the only immune exposure information available for the cohort. Some IMGT-functional V segments, including TRBV6-2 and TRBV6-3, could not be distinguished by the 87-base-pair reads and were therefore excluded. In a later analysis, several top co-occurrence clusters were reported to appear linked to parvovirus B19, influenza, CMV and Epstein-Barr virus. While some public TCRs were present in many individuals, most TCR sequences turned up only very rarely across donors. This cohort had only TCR beta chains sequenced, and the lack of alpha or paired-chain data limited which features could be detected. According to the authors, the approach could potentially be generalized to other disease states and immunological phenotypes. According to a later analysis, TCR association rates differed among HLA loci, with DRB1 alleles showing the most associated TCRs and HLA-C alleles showing the fewest. In a later analysis, HLA-associated TCR beta chains were found to be more clonally expanded and to have lower generation probabilities than equally common non-associated chains. The sequencing pipeline was judged likely to have produced a cluster of highly shared sequence variants as a technical artifact. Because counts were too low, about 18 rarely observed V segments, including chromosome 9 orphons, were excluded from the earlier analysis of some 540 of the donors. Cytomegalovirus status was reported to be diagnosed by the classifier with high specificity and sensitivity in both the original and validation cohorts. Linkage disequilibrium might explain the correlated functional status among segregating V segments, but an unknown experimental factor could not be ruled out. A later analysis found that most CMV-associated TCR beta chains appeared HLA-restricted, with HLA associations seemingly driven largely by CMV exposure. Roughly uniform sequencing depth across donors was assumed in presence/absence analyses, although this assumption may not hold. A later analysis associated about 17,000 TCR beta sequences with specific HLA alleles at a false discovery rate of 0.05. When HLA alleles, especially DR and DQ, strongly co-occurred, TCR associations were difficult to assign to individual alleles. The study listed 164 TCR beta chains as associated with cytomegalovirus. Because HLA typing was unavailable for some donors at each locus, only the typed subset was used in association tests. A further reported finding was that TCR beta sequences accurately predicted the HLA-A and HLA-B alleles for most subjects in the first cohort. According to a later genetic analysis, donors in an Asian-associated ancestry cluster had fewer N-insertions in productive TCRs than the roughly 670-donor mean.

Library preparation employed the immunoSEQ multiplex PCR assay. For the multiplex PCR, a mixture combining 60 forward primers for TCR Vbeta segments and 13 reverse primers for TCR Jbeta segments was used. The CDR3 region of rearranged TCR beta genes was amplified from genomic DNA with a multiplex PCR assay. On the Illumina HiSeq System, the amplified TCR beta libraries were sequenced as 87-base-pair reads. As for how the authors treated the data: A later analysis tallied around 87 million unique TCR beta chains across the 666 repertoires, and around 12 million of those chains were shared by two or more donors. To remove PCR and sequencing errors, raw reads were error-corrected and collapsed into unique sequences using a nearest-neighbor algorithm that merged closely related sequences. CDR3 sequences were aligned to IMGT reference sequences to assign V, D and J gene segments. For a sequence to be retained, at least a six-nucleotide match to both a V gene segment and a J gene segment was required. A rearrangement was called productive if the CDR3 had no stop codons and remained in frame with V and J, and every other rearrangement was called non-productive. Following IMGT convention, CDR3 was defined as the stretch from the second conserved V-encoded cysteine to the conserved J-encoded phenylalanine. The earlier analysis of some 550 of the donors excluded any sequence lacking an unambiguous match to a single V gene segment. In an earlier analysis of approximately 590 of the donors, a V segment was called functional when productive rearrangements were above 56.7%, and segregating when the standard deviation between donors exceeded 5%. To diagnose cytomegalovirus status from the catalog of TCR beta chain sequences, a statistical classification framework was built. In a later analysis, V and J genes were assigned by comparing TCR nucleotide sequences against IMGT/GENE-DB human TR gene sequences. A later analysis assigned CDR3 sequences and most-parsimonious VDJ recombination scenarios with the TCRdist pipeline. In a later analysis, each TCR beta chain was defined by its CDR3 amino acid sequence together with its V-gene family, and reads without a unique V-gene family were excluded. A later analysis removed 592 highly shared, low-generation-probability nucleotide sequences to deal with suspected cross-contamination and a sequencing artifact. In a later analysis, a clonal expansion index was calculated for each public chain from normalized within-repertoire ranks of inferred template counts. In a later analysis, generation probabilities were computed using a VDJ recombination model fitted to out-of-frame rearrangements, and the results were checked against IGoR. Hypergeometric tests were used in a later analysis to score TCR-TCR, TCR-HLA and TCR-CMV co-occurrence, with a repertoire-size bias correction applied to the TCR pairs. In a later analysis, false discovery rates were estimated by permuting HLA or CMV assignments 20 times. In a later analysis, co-occurring TCRs were grouped using DBSCAN, and TCRdist sequence similarity was added for clustering within HLA-allele-positive subsets. Co-occurrence clustering excluded repertoires with fewer than 30,000 or more than 120,000 public chains, plus five with anomalous nucleotide sharing. This immuneACCESS table, as held by TCRdb, lists in-frame sequences with V and J called but not all clones. Of the missing ones, under half trace to an unresolved V gene in checked studies; the others have no known cause. V, J and clone size are those of that table, while D and trimming were read from the DNA. This sample comprises about 160,000 clones, about 80% of them detected only once. The top ten constitute approximately 9.8% of the sample.

The chain joins TRBV6-5 to TRBJ2-7, with 9 bases matching TRBD1. The clonotype was recovered from a man between 18 and 35 years old in good health and CMV-seropositive. Sequenced material: PBMCs. CDR3 region: CASSYTQGAAYEQYF. The DNA sequence is as follows: TGTGCCAGCAGTTACACACAGGGGGCAGCCTACGAGCAGTACTTC.